Below, one TCR beta chain is given with its context. The sample is drawn from a study of blood T cell repertoires in COVID-19. Clones were sequenced by immunoSEQ multiplex PCR, and TCRdb holds only the in-frame ones, with some missing. This sample has around 84,000 clones, with around 87% found just once. From germline, CDR1 is SQVTM and CDR2 ANQGSEA. With 7 bases clipped from V and 4 bases from J, the junction kept 6 bases outside the gene matches. The CDR3 consists of 14 residues. This clonotype originated in a man aged 80 or over with active or convalescent COVID-19. The material sequenced was peripheral blood. V gene TRBV29-1 combines with J gene TRBJ2-3; TRBD2 matches 12 bases. The DNA for the CDR3 is TGCAGCGCCGTTCTAGCGGGAGGGCCAGATACGCAGTATTTT. Protein sequence: CSAVLAGGPDTQYF.